This T cell receptor beta chain was observed in a study of PD-L1 blockade in urothelial cancer. The overall study: Treatment start was followed by blood analysis at 3 weeks (second dose) and again at 6 weeks.

V lost 3 bases, J lost 7 bases, and 16 bases lay in between. The CDR3 has 14 residues. CDR1 and CDR2 (germline): MDHEN, SYDVKM. Time point here: pretreatment peripheral blood. Assay used: immunoSEQ multiplex PCR; TCRdb lists only in-frame clones, some missing. The sample has about 72,000 clones, roughly 90% seen once. This chain links TRBV28 with TRBJ2-7, with D perhaps TRBD2 (6 bases). Source: PBMCs, taken around atezolizumab (anti-PD-L1) treatment. The origin of this receptor is a man between 65 and 79 years old with urothelial cancer. CDR3 amino acids: CASSFSGGMEEQYF. CDR3 coding DNA: TGTGCCAGCAGTTTTTCCGGCGGGATGGAAGAGCAGTACTTC.